This entry describes one T cell receptor (beta chain). TCRdb re-called the RACE reads through MiXCR, storing one row per CDR3 protein. The sample has 80,000 or so distinct CDR3 sequences, approximately 11% seen once. The entry originates in a study of human T cells and chemical hapten exposure. Study in general: Per-sample TCR yield variation was attributed mainly to small pooled library volume differences.

This CDR3 has 16 residues. V was pared by 6 bases and J by 3 bases, with 7 bases of the junction left unmatched. The germline CDR1 and CDR2 sequences are MNHNY and SVGAGI (reference sequence). Noted time point: patch test 1, 2 weeks after DPC sensitization. Treatment reported: therapeutic diphenylcyclopropenone sensitization with weekly scalp DPC. The material was whole blood, obtained in connection with sensitization to the hapten diphenylcyclopropenone (DPC). The chain links TRBV6-6 to TRBJ1-4, with TRBD1 identical over 10 bases. The source is a woman between 45 and 65 years old with alopecia areata. Some clones in this sample may be carry-over from other donors' samples. CDR3 nucleotide sequence: TGTGCCAGCAGCCCCGGGACAGGGGTCTCTAATGAAAAACTGTTTTTT. This gives the protein CASSPGTGVSNEKLFF.